The clone carrying this T cell receptor beta chain appeared a few times. Its antigen is still unknown. Data came from immunoSEQ multiplex PCR; TCRdb stores just in-frame clones and leaves some out. The sample contains roughly 120,000 clones, more than 70% of which appear only once. This sample was taken from a study of T cell responses to AZD1222 COVID-19 vaccine. General observations from the study: It should be noted that donors were predominantly white British and more often female, and clonal diversity was possibly underestimated.

Specimen: peripheral blood, collected 28 days after the second AZD1222 dose. This receptor was identified in an adult who received the AZD1222 COVID-19 vaccine.

This chain's CDR3 is CAWDSTYEQYF. CDR3 nucleotides: TGTGCCTGGGACAGTACCTACGAGCAGTACTTC. V is TRBV30 and J is TRBJ2-7, with D possibly being TRBD1 (5 bases). CDR1 and CDR2 (germline): GTSNPN, SVGIG (reference sequence). The CDR3 contains 11 residues. V shed 5 bases and J shed 2 bases, with 7 bases lying between them.